Detailed here is one T cell receptor (beta chain). Trimming stripped 6 bases from V and 4 bases from J, with 5 bases between. There are 11 residues in the CDR3. Germline V gene lookup returns CDR1 MNHEY and CDR2 SVGAGI. The sample originates from a study of cytomegalovirus exposure and HLA in healthy donors. Study information: Earlier, 117 million unique TCR beta sequences were recovered from about 170 million T cells by an analysis. As released early, the data held about 85 million unique TCRs from HLA-typed donors.

A multiplex PCR was run with 60 Vbeta primers and 13 Jbeta primers. Method: immunoSEQ multiplex PCR; TCRdb's copy keeps in-frame clones and lacks some. Altogether 100,000 or so clones are present, around 60% being singletons, with the ten largest covering less than 5%. The specimen was PBMCs. The chain employs TRBV6-5 and TRBJ2-3; D is undetermined. The clonotype comes from a human donor in good health. CDR3 nucleotide sequence: TGTGCCAGCAGCCTCTCAGATACGCAGTATTTT. As protein: CASSLSDTQYF.